The source of this T cell receptor (beta chain) is a study of identical twins. The CDR3 runs 12 residues. Per germline, CDR1 DFQATT and CDR2 SNEGSKA (reference sequence). V lost 6 bases and J lost 1, with 8 bases in between. Only a few counts were recorded for this clonotype. Its specificity is not known. Using its own MiXCR run on the 5' RACE reads, TCRdb lists one record per CDR3 protein. The sample lists roughly 770,000 distinct CDR3 sequences, about 20% seen once, with about an eighth in the top ten. Regarding the study as a whole: Instead of following the same donors, the conclusions were based on cross-sectional statistical analysis.

The same data also went into a second study, on T cells expressing NK-cell markers. That source notes: One of eight sequenced donors was HCMV-seronegative; the other seven were seropositive. The study found these clonotypes also leading the CD3+CD56-NKG2C+ fraction in a handful of donors.

The J gene is TRBJ2-3, the V gene TRBV20-1; no firm D call. The sequence came from a woman aged 18-29 years in good health. Sequencing was performed on PBMCs. Written as DNA, the CDR3 is TGCAGTGCCACAGACCGCACAGATACGCAGTATTTT. Its translation is CSATDRTDTQYF.